A single sample gave rise to the 30 T cell receptor beta chains below, sequenced in a study of tumor-infiltrating lymphocytes in primary liver carcinoma. Blood RNA originated from unsorted whole blood, with germline DNA additionally extracted. Reverse transcription of approximately 500 ng total RNA with a constant-region primer produced TCR beta cDNA. Libraries for TCR beta were built through three nested multiplex PCR rounds, which together made up a slightly modified ARM-PCR procedure. For around 11 cycles apiece, the opening two PCR rounds ran with TRBV1-TRBV30 forward primers and a C-beta reverse primer. TCRdb fed the multiplex PCR reads into MiXCR, producing one record per CDR3 protein. The sample contains about 200,000 distinct CDR3 sequences, approximately 64% of which appear only once. Material for sequencing was peripheral blood. The receptors here all came from a woman aged 55-69 years with primary liver carcinoma and hepatitis B virus infection.

There are a few counts of this clonotype. The rearrangement joins TRBV6-2 or TRBV6-3 to TRBJ2-5, with 7 bases lining up with TRBD2. In germline, CDR1 is MNHEY, CDR2 SVGEGT. The CDR3 has 16 amino acids. J was trimmed by 7 bases and V by 5 bases; bases with no gene match: 16. This CDR3 reads CASSPLREVPSATQYF. The CDR3 region has the DNA TGTGCCAGCAGTCCTCTTCGGGAGGTTCCGTCTGCGACCCAGTACTTC.

This clonotype was counted at least ten times. The V call is TRBV29-1, the J call TRBJ2-1; D is tentatively TRBD1 or TRBD2 (6 bases each). With 7 bases removed from V and 4 bases from J, the gap between germline ends came to 17 bases. In germline, CDR1 is SQVTM, CDR2 ANQGSEA. This CDR3 comprises 14 residues. The CDR3 bases are TGCAGCGCCATGGCAAGGGGGGATTACAATGAGCAGTTCTTC. Protein product: CSAMARGDYNEQFF.

This clonotype was observed a handful of times. Mismatch with germline at one junction end may stem from a read error. V and J are TRBV11-2 and TRBJ2-2; D possibly corresponds to TRBD2 (5 bases). Germline CDR1 and CDR2: SGHAT and FQNNGV. This CDR3 contains 15 residues. This chain's CDR3 is CASSLPRLAAGEPFF. The CDR3 DNA reads TGTGCCAGCAGCCTACCCAGACTGGCAGCCGGGGAGCCGTTTTTT.

Turning to this clonotype: With a much larger clone just one base away, this may be a read error. The chain couples TRBV4-1 to TRBJ1-1; TRBD1 matches at 7 bases. The V gene's germline CDR1 is MGHRA and CDR2 YSYEKL. The CDR3 length is 15 residues. CDR3: CASSQDQGGATGAFF. The CDR3, as DNA: TGCGCCAGCAGCCAAGATCAGGGGGGGGCCACTGGAGCTTTCTTT.

This clonotype was observed once. This may arise from a read error, as a much more abundant clone is one base away. A read error is likely, as this CDR3 ends without the conserved phenylalanine or tryptophan. The chain has TRBV6-1 and TRBJ2-7; D unresolved. The CDR3 covers 13 residues. CDR1 is MNHNS, CDR2 SASEGT, per germline. V lost 3 bases to trimming and J lost 3 bases, with 9 bases between them. The CDR3 sequence is CASSEVYNYEQYL. The DNA for the CDR3 is TGTGCCAGCAGTGAGGTGTACAACTACGAGCAGTACCTC.

In regard to this clonotype: A much larger clone lies one base from this, so it may be a read error. This rearrangement joins TRBV29-1 to TRBJ1-1; 9 nucleotides align to TRBD1. After removal of 8 bases from V and 1 base from J, the junction contained 8 bases not matched to a gene. Germline lookup yields CDR1 SQVTM and CDR2 ANQGSEA. The CDR3 extends over 14 amino acids. CDR3 amino acids: CSIRDRVANTEAFF. CDR3 bases: TGCAGCATCCGGGACAGGGTAGCGAACACTGAAGCTTTCTTT.

This clonotype was seen a handful of times. The chain carries TRBV28 and TRBJ2-1; 8 nucleotides agree with TRBD2. CDR3 size: 18 residues. The germline CDR1 and CDR2 sequences are MDHEN and SYDVKM. Losses at the gene ends were 6 bases for V and 0 bases for J; bases not matched to a gene: 13. CDR3 protein: CASSSYTGGQVSYNEQFF. The DNA of the CDR3 is TGTGCCAGCAGCTCTTATACGGGAGGGCAAGTCTCCTACAATGAGCAGTTCTTC.

A remark on this clonotype: The final CDR3 position lacks the conserved phenylalanine or tryptophan, pointing to a likely read error. The limits of the CDR3 on the DNA are not certain, so only TCRdb's listed CDR3 is given. This chain uses TRBV11-2 with TRBJ1-1; the tabulated D call, TRBD1, remains unverified against the DNA. The CDR3 totals 13 residues, both ends included. The germline gives CDR1 SGHAT, CDR2 FQNNGV. The CDR3 loop reads CASSQLRIGGVNT.

This clonotype was picked up many times. The rearrangement joins TRBV12-3 or TRBV12-4 to TRBJ2-2; D is possibly TRBD1 (5 bases). The CDR3 has 14 residues. Trimming removed 7 bases from V and 4 bases from J, with 13 bases in between. CDR3 region: CASTPGQFTGELFF. CDR3 DNA sequence: TGTGCCAGCACCCCAGGACAATTCACCGGGGAGCTGTTTTTT.

This rearrangement joins TRBV11-2 to TRBJ2-1, with 10 bases that match TRBD2. The CDR3 is made up of 17 amino acids. V dropped 6 bases and J dropped 4; count of bases not matched to a gene: 12. Germline V gene sequence: CDR1 SGHAT, CDR2 FQNNGV. CDR3 sequence reads: CASSASRETSGYNEQFF. In DNA form, the CDR3 reads TGTGCCAGCAGTGCCAGCAGGGAGACTAGCGGGTACAATGAGCAGTTCTTC.

About this clonotype itself: One end of the junction varies from germline; a read error may be responsible. The rearrangement uses TRBV11-2 and TRBJ2-1; 10 bases agree with TRBD2. This CDR3 comprises 15 residues. The germline V gene encodes CDR1 SGHAT and CDR2 FQNNGV. The CDR3 coding sequence is TGTGCCAGTCGTGGGACTAGCGTGAGTTACAATGAACAGTTCTTC. Its protein is CASRGTSVSYNEQFF. Full variable domain (missing parts from reference TRBV11-2 and TRBJ2-1): EAGVAQSPRYKIIEKRQSVAFWCNPISGHATLYWYQQILGQGPKLLIQFQNNGVVDDSQLPKDRFSAERLKGVDSTLKIQPAKLEDSAVYLCASRGTSVSYNEQFFGPGTRLTVL.

V is TRBV11-2 and J is TRBJ2-7; a weak D match, TRBD2 (5 bases). The CDR3 is 12 residues long. The germline V gene encodes CDR1 SGHAT and CDR2 FQNNGV. Trimming removed 10 bases at V and 8 bases at J, with 18 bases between. The CDR3 is CANSLEGDQQYF. DNA for the CDR3: TGTGCCAACAGTTTAGAGGGCGACCAGCAGTACTTC.

The chain links TRBV11-2 to TRBJ1-3, with D maybe TRBD1 (6 bases). Germline V gene lookup returns CDR1 SGHAT and CDR2 FQNNGV. Trimming removed 6 bases from V and 7 bases from J, with 13 bases in between. The CDR3 extends over 13 amino acids. In DNA form, the CDR3 reads TGTGCCAGCAGGAGGACAGAGTTGAACACCATATATTTT. Translating gives CASRRTELNTIYF.

Ten or more counts support this clonotype. V usage is TRBV29-1 and J usage is TRBJ2-5; a weak D match, TRBD2 (5 bases). Germline lookup yields CDR1 SQVTM and CDR2 ANQGSEA. The CDR3 contains 14 residues. V gave up 8 bases and J gave up 5 bases, with 21 bases separating them. CDR3 bases: TGCAGCACCGGCGAGGGAGTTGGGGTGGAGACCCAGTACTTC. This encodes CSTGEGVGVETQYF.

About this clonotype: As the CDR3 is not closed by the conserved phenylalanine or tryptophan, this likely results from a read error. The CDR3 nucleotides read TGTGCCATCCATGCCGGTGGCAGATCCTACGAGCAGTACTTA. It translates to CAIHAGGRSYEQYL. The chain has TRBV28 and TRBJ2-7; unclear D gene. The CDR3 is 14 residues long. Trimming left V 10 bases short and J 1 base short, with 17 bases between. CDR1 is MDHEN, CDR2 SYDVKM, per germline.

Regarding this clonotype: One junction end does not reproduce the germline sequence, and a read error may be involved. This chain joins TRBV6-5 and TRBJ2-7; 8 bases fit TRBD1. The CDR3 has 14 residues. Germline CDR1 MNHEY, CDR2 SVGAGI. CDR3 in amino acids: CTSSYPGQDGEQYF. The CDR3 bases are TGTACCAGCAGTTACCCGGGACAGGATGGCGAGCAGTACTTC.

This clonotype was picked up one time. The chain recombines TRBV28 with TRBJ2-7; D is perhaps TRBD1 (6 bases). V lost 8 bases, J lost 4 bases, and 21 bases lay in between. CDR3 length: 15 residues. Per germline, CDR1 MDHEN and CDR2 SYDVKM. The CDR3 reads CASGSLGTPIYEQYF. CDR3 nucleotides: TGTGCCAGCGGCTCTTTGGGGACACCCATTTACGAGCAGTACTTC.

As to this clonotype: The junction departs from germline at one end; a sequencing error may be responsible. The chain has TRBV28 and TRBJ1-2, with 8 bases fitting TRBD1. Germline V lookup: CDR1 MDHEN, CDR2 SYDVKM. This CDR3 spans 12 amino acids. CDR3: CAGSHTTGENTF. The CDR3 DNA is TGTGCCGGCAGTCACACGACAGGGGAGAACACCTTC.

This clonotype was observed once. One end of the junction varies from germline; a read error may be responsible. The chain uses TRBV11-3 and TRBJ2-5; 7 bases fit TRBD2. CDR1 and CDR2 from the germline V gene are SGHNT and YENEEA. This CDR3 is 12 amino acids long. The CDR3, as DNA: TGTGCCAGTAGCGGGCAGCAAGAGACCCAGAACTTC. Its protein product is CASSGQQETQNF.

In the case of this clonotype: The junction and the germline gene differ at one end; a read error may be behind it. J is TRBJ2-5 and V is TRBV11-2; 8 nucleotides align to TRBD2. This CDR3 is built from 12 residues. CDR1 is SGHAT, CDR2 FQNNGV, per germline. The CDR3 DNA reads TGTGCCAGCAGTCCGGGAGGGGAGACCCAGTGCTTC. This translates into CASSPGGETQCF.

A word on this clonotype: A read error is possible here, since a much larger clone lies one base away. In nucleotides, the CDR3 is TGTGCCAGCGCTAGCAACCGAGGAGGGCCAACTGGGGCCAACATCCTGACTTTC. This sequence encodes CASASNRGGPTGANILTF. The rearrangement joins TRBV5-6 to TRBJ2-6, with D possibly matching TRBD2 (6 bases). CDR3 length: 18 amino acids. Germline CDR1 is SGHDT and CDR2 is YYEEEE.

Of note for this clonotype: An end of the junction does not agree with germline; a read error may underlie this. The V and J genes are TRBV11-2 and TRBJ2-2; 9 nucleotides align to TRBD2. This CDR3 comprises 15 residues. Per the germline V gene, CDR1 is SGHAT and CDR2 is FQNNGV. CDR3: CSSSGASGITGELFF. The CDR3 DNA is TGTTCCAGCAGCGGGGCTAGCGGGATCACCGGGGAGCTGTTTTTT.

This clonotype was counted once. The rearrangement joins TRBV11-2 to TRBJ1-2, with no clear D. The germline V gene encodes CDR1 SGHAT and CDR2 FQNNGV. This CDR3 contains 15 residues. This CDR3 reads CAGSLDSDGKYGYTF. The CDR3 bases are TGTGCTGGCAGCTTAGATTCTGACGGGAAGTATGGCTACACCTTC. The full variable domain, its missing parts supplied by reference TRBV11-2 and TRBJ1-2, is EAGVAQSPRYKIIEKRQSVAFWCNPISGHATLYWYQQILGQGPKLLIQFQNNGVVDDSQLPKDRFSAERLKGVDSTLKIQPAKLEDSAVYLCAGSLDSDGKYGYTFGSGTRLTVV.

With respect to this clonotype: In this CDR3 the conserved last residue, phenylalanine or tryptophan, is missing, so a read error is likely. The limits of the CDR3 on the DNA are not certain, so only TCRdb's listed CDR3 is given. The CDR3 sequence: CASSWSSTDTQFL. This chain uses TRBV11-3 with TRBJ2-3. Germline V lookup: CDR1 SGHNT, CDR2 YENEEA. 13 amino acids form the CDR3, both terminal residues included.

Remarks on this clonotype: A much larger clone differs from this one at a single base, so this may be a read error. V is TRBV10-3 and J is TRBJ2-1; tentatively, D is TRBD1 or TRBD2 (5 bases each). V was shortened by 2 bases and J by 0 bases, with 11 bases between the two germline ends. The CDR3 spans 16 residues. Germline values: CDR1 ENHRY, CDR2 SYGVKD. CDR3 nucleotides: TGTGCCATCAGTGAGATTGGGGGTAGCTCCTACAATGAGCAGTTCTTC. Translating gives CAISEIGGSSYNEQFF.

A remark on this clonotype: Given a much more abundant clone one base away, this may be a read error. The chain carries TRBV12-5 and TRBJ1-2; D uncertain. V dropped 5 bases and J dropped 11 bases, with 24 bases sitting between them. CDR1 LGHNT and CDR2 FRNRAP come from the germline V gene. The CDR3 has 15 residues. CDR3 in DNA: TGTGCTAGTGGTCCCAGCGGGGAGGGCGATATGTGGTACACCTTC. Amino acid sequence: CASGPSGEGDMWYTF.

Of note for this clonotype: A much larger clone differs by one base, so this may be a read error. This chain's CDR3 is CASSLDSSQTYEQYF. CDR3 in DNA: TGCGCCAGCAGCTTGGATTCTAGCCAAACCTACGAGCAGTACTTC. The V gene is TRBV5-1, the J gene TRBJ2-7, with D perhaps TRBD2 (5 bases). There are 15 residues in the CDR3. Trimming stripped 0 bases from V and 2 bases from J, with 12 bases between. The germline V gene encodes CDR1 SGHRS and CDR2 YFSETQ.

Worth noting for this clonotype: This likely comes from a read error, as the CDR3 has no conserved phenylalanine or tryptophan at its end. V and J are TRBV13 and TRBJ2-1; 8 bases agree with TRBD2. Germline V gives CDR1 PRHDT, CDR2 FYEKMQ (reference sequence). The CDR3 length is 16 residues. After removal of 2 bases from V and 8 bases from J, the junction contained 11 bases not matched to a gene. CDR3 in DNA: TGTGCCAGCAGCTTACAGAGCGGGAGAAAGTTGGATGAGCAGTTCCTC. Protein product: CASSLQSGRKLDEQFL.

To note about this clonotype: At one boundary the junction diverges from the germline segment, which might be a read error. The V and J genes are TRBV11-2 and TRBJ2-7; a possible D gene is TRBD1 (5 bases). The CDR3 loop spans 15 amino acids. Germline loops: CDR1 SGHAT, CDR2 FQNNGV. As DNA, the CDR3 is TGTGCCAGCAGCCCCACCAGGGTAAGGGCCTACGAGCAATACTTC. Protein sequence: CASSPTRVRAYEQYF.

Points on this clonotype: An end of the junction does not agree with germline; a read error may underlie this. The chain employs TRBV4-2 and TRBJ1-1; D uncertain. There are 15 residues in the CDR3. CDR1 is LGHNA, CDR2 YNFKEQ, per germline. Written as DNA, the CDR3 is TGTGCCAGCAACCAAGGACCAGTCATGAACACTGAAGCTTTCTTT. It translates to CASNQGPVMNTEAFF.